The table lists the clone carrying this T cell receptor (beta chain) with many counts. The V gene's germline CDR1 is MDHEN and CDR2 SYDVKM. This CDR3 region has 15 residues. Trimming took off 6 bases at V and 2 bases at J, with 14 bases between the two ends. Each CDR3 protein gets one entry after TCRdb re-called the 5' RACE reads with MiXCR. This table holds under 40,000 distinct CDR3 sequences, about 4.5% found once. This sample was included in a study of neurological immune-mediated disorders. Sequencing was done on a sample of PBMCs. This rearrangement joins TRBV28 to TRBJ1-3; no clear D gene. This sequence originates from a man between 18 and 29 years old in good health. This chain's CDR3 is CASRWSASPGNTIYF. Written as DNA, the CDR3 is TGTGCCAGCAGATGGTCGGCGAGCCCTGGAAACACCATATATTTT.